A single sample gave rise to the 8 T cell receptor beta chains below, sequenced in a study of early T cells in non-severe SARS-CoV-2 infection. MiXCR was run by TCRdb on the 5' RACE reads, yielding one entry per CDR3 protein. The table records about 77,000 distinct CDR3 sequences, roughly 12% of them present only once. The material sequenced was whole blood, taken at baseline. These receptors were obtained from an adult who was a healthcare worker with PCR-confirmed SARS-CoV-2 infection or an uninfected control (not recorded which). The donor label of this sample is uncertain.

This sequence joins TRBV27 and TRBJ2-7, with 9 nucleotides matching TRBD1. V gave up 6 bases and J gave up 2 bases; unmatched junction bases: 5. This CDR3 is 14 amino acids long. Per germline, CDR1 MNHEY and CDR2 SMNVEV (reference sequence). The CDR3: CASRQGATAYEQYF. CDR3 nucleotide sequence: TGTGCCAGCAGACAGGGGGCGACAGCCTACGAGCAGTACTTC.

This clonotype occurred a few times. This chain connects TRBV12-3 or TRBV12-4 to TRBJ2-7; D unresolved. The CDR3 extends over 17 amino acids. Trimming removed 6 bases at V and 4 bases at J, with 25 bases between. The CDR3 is CASSPGATEIDVYEQYF. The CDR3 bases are TGTGCCAGCAGCCCCGGTGCTACGGAAATAGATGTTTACGAGCAGTACTTC.

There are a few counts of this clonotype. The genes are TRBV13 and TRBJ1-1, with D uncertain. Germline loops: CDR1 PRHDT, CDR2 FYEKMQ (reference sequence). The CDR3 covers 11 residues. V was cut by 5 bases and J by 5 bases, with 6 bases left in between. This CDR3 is CASSDQTEAFF. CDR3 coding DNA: TGTGCCAGCAGCGACCAAACTGAAGCTTTCTTT.

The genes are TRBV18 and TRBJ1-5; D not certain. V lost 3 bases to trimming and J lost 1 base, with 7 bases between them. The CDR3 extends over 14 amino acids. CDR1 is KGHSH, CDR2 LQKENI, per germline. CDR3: CASSPGPSNQPQHF. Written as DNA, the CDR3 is TGTGCCAGCTCACCTGGACCCAGCAATCAGCCCCAGCATTTT.

The CDR3 loop reads CSVDLLGHKRNEQFF. CDR3 coding DNA: TGCAGCGTTGACCTCCTGGGCCATAAGAGAAATGAGCAGTTCTTC. The V call is TRBV29-1, the J call TRBJ2-1; D unresolved. Trimming shortened V by 3 bases and J by 7 bases, and 19 bases separated the two germline ends. CDR3 size: 15 residues. CDR1 is SQVTM, CDR2 ANQGSEA, per germline.

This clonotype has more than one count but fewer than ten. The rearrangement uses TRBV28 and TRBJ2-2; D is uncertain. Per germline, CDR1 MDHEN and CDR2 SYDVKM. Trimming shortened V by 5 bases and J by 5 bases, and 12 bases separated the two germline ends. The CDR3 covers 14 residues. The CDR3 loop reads CASSPRGATGELFF. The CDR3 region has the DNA TGTGCCAGCAGTCCCCGTGGAGCTACCGGGGAGCTGTTTTTT.

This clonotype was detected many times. As DNA, the CDR3 is TGTGCCAGCTCACCGAGGGACAGAGTGACCATATATTTT. It yields the protein CASSPRDRVTIYF. The rearrangement joins TRBV18 to TRBJ1-3, with 7 bases matching TRBD1. The trim removed 3 bases at V and 10 bases at J, leaving 6 bases unmatched. The CDR3 consists of 13 residues. Germline V CDR1 and CDR2: KGHSH, LQKENI. Filled out from reference TRBV18 and TRBJ1-3, the complete variable domain reads NAGVMQNPRHLVRRRGQEARLRCSPMKGHSHVYWYRQLPEEGLKFMVYLQKENIIDESGMPKERFSAEFPKEGPSILRIQQVVRGDSAAYFCASSPRDRVTIYFGEGSWLTVV.

CDR3 sequence reads: CASSPLDTTDTQYF. The DNA for the CDR3 is TGTGCCAGCTCACCACTTGATACCACAGATACGCAGTATTTT. V is TRBV18 and J is TRBJ2-3, with unresolved D. Trimming left V 1 base short and J 2 bases short, with 7 bases between. Looked up from germline, CDR1 is KGHSH and CDR2 is LQKENI. The CDR3 covers 14 residues. The full variable domain, completed using reference TRBV18 and TRBJ2-3, is NAGVMQNPRHLVRRRGQEARLRCSPMKGHSHVYWYRQLPEEGLKFMVYLQKENIIDESGMPKERFSAEFPKEGPSILRIQQVVRGDSAAYFCASSPLDTTDTQYFGPGTRLTVL.